This T cell receptor beta chain is drawn from a study of T cell responses to AZD1222 COVID-19 vaccine. The repertoire was sequenced with immunoSEQ multiplex PCR; TCRdb's copy has only in-frame clones and lacks some. Of 100,000 or so clones in the sample, around 89% are singletons; the top ten hold around a tenth. Germline V CDR1 and CDR2: MDHEN, SYDVKM. V was clipped by 6 bases and J by 12 bases, with 11 bases between them. This CDR3 region has 10 residues. Study observations and caveats: At baseline, seropositivity was found in only a handful of AZD1222 recipients. The study reported that nearly half of spike-specific TCRs target unmutated variant regions.

Note on this clone: Its antigen is not identified.

The sample was peripheral blood, taken on day 0 of AZD1222 vaccination. The chain links TRBV28 to TRBJ1-1, with D hard to call. This sequence was found in an adult in good health. The CDR3 sequence is CASSLLISFF. In DNA, the CDR3 is TGTGCCAGCAGCCTGCTTATTTCTTTCTTT.